A single sample is the source of the 29 T cell receptor beta chains below, sequenced in a study of kidney transplant recipient with SARS-CoV-2 infection. TCRdb processed the reads anew with MiXCR; each CDR3 protein has one entry. The table shows roughly 230,000 distinct CDR3 sequences, with 29% occurring only once. Sequences were derived from a blood sample, sampled at baseline and between days 110 and 120 from a kidney transplant recipient. These receptors all stem from a male patient younger than 45 who had COVID-19 and was a kidney transplant recipient. Some T cells here may be from the graft donor.

About this clonotype itself: A much larger clone differs from this one at a single base, so this may be a read error. The CDR3 loop reads CASSGDTSYEQYF. CDR3 bases: TGTGCCAGCAGTGGTGACACCTCCTACGAGCAGTACTTC. The chain couples TRBV2 to TRBJ2-7; no firm D call. Germline loops: CDR1 SNHLY, CDR2 FYNNEI. V lost 4 bases and J lost 0, with 7 bases in between. CDR3 length: 13 amino acids.

This clonotype was detected once. A much larger clone differs from this one at a single base, so this may be a read error. CDR3 coding DNA: TGTGCCAGCTGTCGAACCAATAGTCGAAAGACCTATGGCTGCACCTTC. It is translated as CASCRTNSRKTYGCTF. The chain joins TRBV5-6 to TRBJ1-2; D is unclear. The germline V gene encodes CDR1 SGHDT and CDR2 YYEEEE. The CDR3 length is 16 residues.

This clonotype was found once. This may be a read error: a much more frequent sequence differs by one nucleotide. V usage is TRBV10-3 and J usage is TRBJ1-2; D may be TRBD1 (6 bases). This CDR3 has 16 amino acids. Germline CDR1 ENHRY, CDR2 SYGVKD. Between the trimmed V and J ends, which lost 11 bases and 4 bases, there was a span of 26 bases. The CDR3 DNA reads as TGTGCCTCTCAAAGGGCAGGGGCCACCCGACTCTATGGCTACACCTTC. Translated: CASQRAGATRLYGYTF.

A word on this clonotype: This clone may be a read error of a much larger clone one base away. The chain couples TRBV21-1 to TRBJ2-3. TRBV21-1 corresponds to a pseudogene. The length of the CDR3 is 17 residues. CDR3 residues: CASRYRIAAVMQDTQYF. The CDR3 bases are TGTGCCAGCAGGTATAGGATAGCTGCAGTCATGCAAGATACGCAGTATTTT.

As concerns this clonotype: This may stem from a read error, because a much larger clone lies one nucleotide away. J is TRBJ2-1 and V is TRBV10-1; D possibly matches TRBD1 or TRBD2 (5 bases each). The CDR3 spans 17 residues. Germline-derived CDR1 and CDR2 are WNHNN and SYGVQD (reference sequence). CDR3 amino acids: CAGSEGFRGSPYNEQFF. Written as DNA, the CDR3 is TGCGCCGGCAGTGAGGGGTTCCGCGGATCCCCCTACAATGAGCAGTTCTTC.

The sample holds many counts of this clonotype. The V call is TRBV20-1, the J call TRBJ2-5; tentatively, D is TRBD1 (6 bases). CDR1 DFQATT and CDR2 SNEGSKA come from the germline V gene (reference sequence). Trimming took off 0 bases at V and 5 bases at J, with 16 bases between the two ends. CDR3 length: 15 amino acids. The CDR3 bases are TGCAGTGCTAGAGAGTTGCCAGGGGCTATGGAGACCCAGTACTTC. As protein: CSARELPGAMETQYF.

As concerns this clonotype: It may be a read error: a sequence one base away is much more abundant. The rearrangement joins TRBV2 to TRBJ1-1; the D gene is possibly TRBD1 (5 bases). Germline V gene lookup returns CDR1 SNHLY and CDR2 FYNNEI. The CDR3 extends over 14 amino acids. The DNA of the CDR3 is TGTGCCAGCAGAGGAAGTTCAGGGAACGCTGAAGCTTTCTTT. Translation gives CASRGSSGNAEAFF.

This clonotype showed up many times. This chain joins TRBV27 and TRBJ2-3, with 8 bases identical to TRBD2. J lost 0 bases, V lost 3 bases, and 8 bases had no gene match. The length of the CDR3 is 17 residues. The germline V gene encodes CDR1 MNHEY and CDR2 SMNVEV (reference sequence). As DNA, the CDR3 is TGTGCCAGCAGTTTCCTCGTCAGCGGGAGAAGCACAGATACGCAGTATTTT. Amino acid sequence: CASSFLVSGRSTDTQYF.

As regards this clonotype: Given a much more abundant clone one base away, this may be a read error. A read error is likely, as this CDR3 ends without the conserved phenylalanine or tryptophan. The DNA is omitted, as the CDR3 cannot be located on it reliably, and the CDR3 follows TCRdb's listing. The rearrangement links TRBV8-2 to TRBJ2-6. TRBV8-2 is assigned pseudogene status. With termini counted, the CDR3 has 17 amino acids. The CDR3 is CGIVYRITQSRANVLTS.

This clonotype occurred many times. This chain joins TRBV10-3 and TRBJ1-1; no firm D call. Germline lookup yields CDR1 ENHRY and CDR2 SYGVKD. Trimming pared 4 bases from V and 1 base from J, leaving 4 bases between. CDR3 length: 12 residues. For the CDR3, the DNA is TGTGCCATCAGTGTGCAGAACACTGAAGCTTTCTTT. Amino acid sequence: CAISVQNTEAFF.

On this clonotype: A single base separates this from a much larger clone, so it may be a read error. This chain links TRBV12-3 or TRBV12-4 with TRBJ2-5; 9 bases agree with TRBD1. The CDR3 has 15 amino acids. Here the CDR3 reads CASTVSDRGRENQYF. The DNA for the CDR3 is TGTGCCAGCACCGTATCGGACAGGGGACGAGAGAACCAGTACTTC.

As regards this clonotype: Being one base from a much bigger clone, this may be a read error. The chain is built from TRBV5-1 and TRBJ1-3; D might be TRBD1 (5 bases). The length of the CDR3 is 14 residues. Trimming took 7 bases from V and 2 from J, leaving 13 bases between them. Germline assignment: CDR1 SGHRS and CDR2 YFSETQ. The DNA of the CDR3 is TGCGCCAGCGGCTCAGGGAATACTGGAAACACCATATATTTT. It specifies CASGSGNTGNTIYF. The full variable domain, rest sourced from reference TRBV5-1 and TRBJ1-3, is KAGVTQTPRYLIKTRGQQVTLSCSPISGHRSVSWYQQTPGQGLQFLFEYFSETQRNKGNFPGRFSGRQFSNSRSEMNVSTLELGDSALYLCASGSGNTGNTIYFGEGSWLTVV.

The chain couples TRBV6-2 or TRBV6-3 to TRBJ2-5; D may be TRBD1 or TRBD2 (5 bases each). CDR3 size: 15 residues. Looked up from germline, CDR1 is MNHEY and CDR2 is SVGEGT. Trimming left V 2 bases short and J 4 bases short, with 14 bases between. The CDR3 sequence is CASSYEGHEGETQYF. In DNA form, the CDR3 reads TGTGCCAGCAGTTACGAAGGACACGAGGGAGAGACCCAGTACTTC.

About this clonotype itself: One base away lies a much larger clone, so this may be a sequencing read error. V is TRBV19 and J is TRBJ2-7; TRBD2 aligns across 8 bases. The length of the CDR3 is 13 residues. Germline V gene sequence: CDR1 LNHDA, CDR2 SQIVND (reference sequence). This CDR3 reads CASMGSGSDEQCF. CDR3 bases: TGTGCCAGTATGGGGAGCGGGAGCGACGAGCAGTGCTTC.

The V gene is TRBV28, the J gene TRBJ2-2, with 7 bases aligning to TRBD2. The germline CDR1 and CDR2 sequences are MDHEN and SYDVKM. V was pared by 5 bases and J by 2 bases, with 14 bases of the junction left unmatched. The CDR3 runs to 18 residues. The CDR3 DNA reads as TGTGCCAGCAGTCCTTCGGGGGGAGCCACCTTAAACACCGGGGAGCTGTTTTTT. Its protein product is CASSPSGGATLNTGELFF.

This clonotype was counted at least ten times. The J gene is TRBJ2-5, the V gene TRBV12-3 or TRBV12-4; 8 bases map to TRBD1. This CDR3 is 15 amino acids long. V shed 5 bases, J shed 5 bases, and the junction held 10 bases outside the gene matches. The CDR3 DNA is TGTGCCAGCAGTCCCCGGGACAGGCAGCGCGAGACCCAGTACTTC. The encoded protein is CASSPRDRQRETQYF.

This clonotype showed up many times. The rearrangement links TRBV5-6 to TRBJ2-7, with 8 nucleotides matching TRBD2. This CDR3 has 16 amino acids. J was trimmed by 0 bases and V by 6 bases; bases with no gene match: 11. Germline V gene lookup returns CDR1 SGHDT and CDR2 YYEEEE. CDR3 DNA sequence: TGTGCCAGCAAGGAGGGAGGACTAGCCAGCTCCTACGAGCAGTACTTC. Protein sequence: CASKEGGLASSYEQYF.

This clonotype has a count of ten or more. The chain combines TRBV6-4 with TRBJ2-6; D not certain. Trimming shortened V by 3 bases and J by 3 bases, and 6 bases separated the two germline ends. This CDR3 is built from 14 residues. Germline lookup yields CDR1 MRHNA and CDR2 SNTAGT. CDR3 nucleotides: TGTGCCAGCAGTGAGGGTTTTGGGGCCAACGTCCTGACTTTC. Translation: CASSEGFGANVLTF.

This clonotype occurred many times. The CDR3 nucleotides are TGTGCCAGCAGTTTGCGGGGGGTAGCGAATGAGCAGTTCTTC. Translated: CASSLRGVANEQFF. V is TRBV6-5 and J is TRBJ2-1; 8 positions match TRBD2. The CDR3 length is 14 residues. V was clipped by 4 bases and J by 7 bases; unmatched bases: 6. Germline CDR1 reads MNHEY; CDR2 reads SVGAGI.

Remarks on this clonotype: This may stem from a read error, because a much larger clone lies one nucleotide away. V gene TRBV5-1 combines with J gene TRBJ2-2; unclear D gene. Trimming took 1 base from V and 1 from J, leaving 8 bases between them. The CDR3 runs to 15 residues. Per germline, CDR1 SGHRS and CDR2 YFSETQ. CDR3 amino acids: CASSLRRRNTGELFF. As DNA, the CDR3 is TGCGCCAGCAGCTTGCGCAGGAGGAACACCGGGGAGCTGTTTTTT. Full variable domain (missing parts from reference TRBV5-1 and TRBJ2-2): KAGVTQTPRYLIKTRGQQVTLSCSPISGHRSVSWYQQTPGQGLQFLFEYFSETQRNKGNFPGRFSGRQFSNSRSEMNVSTLELGDSALYLCASSLRRRNTGELFFGEGSRLTVL.

This clonotype has a count of ten or more. The rearrangement joins TRBV9 to TRBJ1-2; D is uncertain. Per the germline V gene, CDR1 is SGDLS and CDR2 is YYNGEE. Deletions cut 7 bases from V and 4 bases from J, with 23 bases between. The CDR3 loop spans 16 amino acids. In DNA, the CDR3 is TGTGCCAGCTCACATCCGTACTCAAGAAAGACCTATGGCTACACCTTC. It translates to CASSHPYSRKTYGYTF. The full variable domain, in which reference TRBV9 and TRBJ1-2 provide the parts outside the CDR3, is DSGVTQTPKHLITATGQRVTLRCSPRSGDLSVYWYQQSLDQGLQFLIQYYNGEERAKGNILERFSAQQFPDLHSELNLSSLELGDSALYFCASSHPYSRKTYGYTFGSGTRLTVV.

The rearrangement joins TRBV3-1 to TRBJ2-5, with 9 bases that match TRBD2. V lost 4 bases and J lost 2; bases outside the gene matches: 2. Looked up from germline, CDR1 is LGHDT and CDR2 is YNNKEL (reference sequence). This CDR3 contains 14 residues. This CDR3 reads CASSRTSAQETQYF. DNA of the CDR3: TGTGCCAGCAGCCGGACTAGCGCACAAGAGACCCAGTACTTC.

This clonotype occurred many times. The chain is built from TRBV27 and TRBJ2-2; TRBD2 agrees at 7 bases. V trimming: 6 bases; J trimming: 2 bases; junction bases outside the gene matches: 6. The germline V gene has CDR1 MNHEY and CDR2 SMNVEV (reference sequence). The CDR3 consists of 15 residues. DNA for the CDR3: TGTGCCAGCAGCCCCGCTAGCGGAAACACCGGGGAGCTGTTTTTT. This encodes CASSPASGNTGELFF.

Comments on this clonotype: A much larger clonotype is one base distant, so this may be a read error. This chain connects TRBV5-6 to TRBJ1-5; 7 positions agree with TRBD1. CDR3 length: 12 residues. Germline assignment: CDR1 SGHDT and CDR2 YYEEEE. CDR3 DNA sequence: TGTGCCAGCGGCTTGAAAACAGGGGTATTGCATTTT. It yields the protein CASGLKTGVLHF.

This clonotype was picked up a small number of times. The V and J genes are TRBV24-1 and TRBJ1-2; D remains unclear. V lost 6 bases and J lost 4, with 23 bases in between. The CDR3 totals 17 residues. Germline values: CDR1 KGHDR, CDR2 SFDVKD. The CDR3 region has the DNA TGTGCCACCAGTTACCTGAATAGTACCAGAAAGACCTATGGCTACACCTTC. Its translation: CATSYLNSTRKTYGYTF.

This CDR3 reads CASNLLGLAGGRQETQYF. The DNA for the CDR3 is TGTGCCAGCAACCTTCTAGGACTAGCGGGGGGGCGGCAAGAGACCCAGTACTTC. The chain links TRBV5-8 to TRBJ2-5; 15 bases are shared with TRBD2. Germline CDR1 and CDR2: SGHTS and YDEGEE. V dropped 6 bases and J dropped 2; count of bases not matched to a gene: 11. This CDR3 contains 18 residues.

On this clonotype: A single base separates this from a much larger clone, so it may be a read error. As the CDR3 is not closed by the conserved phenylalanine or tryptophan, this likely results from a read error. This chain joins TRBV12-3 or TRBV12-4 and TRBJ1-2; no clear D gene. The CDR3 loop spans 17 amino acids. V was trimmed by 5 bases and J by 4 bases, leaving 23 bases between them. The CDR3 is CASSQHASFRKTYGYTL. The CDR3 DNA reads as TGTGCCAGCAGTCAACATGCCAGCTTCCGAAAGACCTATGGCTACACCCTC.

The sample holds one count of this clonotype. A much larger clone differs by one base, so this may be a read error. This chain connects TRBV10-1 to TRBJ1-2, with D unclear. This CDR3 is built from 17 residues. Germline V gene sequence: CDR1 WNHNN, CDR2 SYGVQD (reference sequence). CDR3 amino acids: CAGSVCTRSRKTYGYTF. DNA of the CDR3: TGCGCCGGCAGTGTTTGTACAAGATCGCGAAAGACCTATGGCTACACCTTC.

This sequence joins TRBV24-1 and TRBJ2-5; 7 bases map to TRBD1. The CDR3 runs 17 residues. Germline V CDR1 and CDR2: KGHDR, SFDVKD. V dropped 2 bases and J dropped 5; count of bases not matched to a gene: 13. CDR3 protein: CATSDWLPGQWKETQYF. As DNA, the CDR3 is TGTGCCACCAGTGATTGGCTTCCGGGACAGTGGAAGGAGACCCAGTACTTC.